Below, 31 T cell receptor beta chains from the same sample are listed, as sequenced in a study of radiotherapy plus CTLA-4 blockade in lung cancer. The table came from immunoSEQ multiplex PCR; TCRdb's copy has only in-frame clones and leaves some out. The table lists 65,000 to 90,000 clones, roughly 87% of them singletons. Sequencing used peripheral blood, obtained from a patient treated with radiotherapy plus ipilimumab. The receptor set was obtained from a human donor with non-small cell lung cancer that progressed on radiotherapy plus ipilimumab.

The chain combines TRBV28 with TRBJ1-2; D unclear. CDR1 is MDHEN, CDR2 SYDVKM, per germline. The CDR3 is 13 amino acids. Trimming cost V 4 bases and J 8 bases, with 14 bases left between them. The CDR3 DNA is TGTGCCAGCAGTTCCCCGGCCCTGCAGGGCTACACCTTC. Its protein product is CASSSPALQGYTF.

This clone has just one count. The chain recombines TRBV28 with TRBJ1-2; D ambiguous. This CDR3 contains 13 residues. Germline assignment: CDR1 MDHEN and CDR2 SYDVKM. With 2 bases removed from V and 8 bases from J, the gap between germline ends came to 12 bases. The CDR3 DNA follows: TGTGCCAGCAGTTTACAGGAACTTCGAGGCTACACCTTC. As protein: CASSLQELRGYTF.

This clone was counted a few times. V is TRBV7-8 and J is TRBJ2-1; 12 nucleotides agree with TRBD1. The CDR3 totals 16 residues. Unmatched junction bases numbered 9, after V lost 5 bases and J lost 7 bases. In germline, CDR1 is SGHVS, CDR2 FQNEAQ. The CDR3 DNA reads TGTGCCAGCAGCGAAAGGGACAGGGGGCTGATTAATGAGCAGTTCTTC. Its translation is CASSERDRGLINEQFF.

The chain combines TRBV5-4 with TRBJ2-1, with 10 bases fitting TRBD2. Germline V lookup: CDR1 SGHNT, CDR2 YYREEE (reference sequence). Unmatched junction bases numbered 14, after V lost 4 bases and J lost 7 bases. This CDR3 has 17 amino acids. The CDR3, as DNA: TGTGCCAGCAGCCCCGAGGTAGCGGGAGGTTCGGGAAATGAGCAGTTCTTC. Translating it yields CASSPEVAGGSGNEQFF. Using reference TRBV5-4 and TRBJ2-1 for the parts outside the CDR3, the full variable domain is ETGVTQSPTHLIKTRGQQVTLRCSSQSGHNTVSWYQQALGQGPQFIFQYYREEENGRGNFPPRFSGLQFPNYSSELNVNALELDDSALYLCASSPEVAGGSGNEQFFGPGTRLTVL.

The CDR3 is CASSSTVDWTGGTDTQYF. In nucleotides, the CDR3 is TGTGCCAGCAGTTCAACGGTGGACTGGACAGGGGGCACAGATACGCAGTATTTT. The V gene is TRBV28, the J gene TRBJ2-3, with TRBD1 matching 9 bases. The V segment lost 4 bases and the J segment 1 base; nucleotides outside the gene matches: 12. CDR1 is MDHEN, CDR2 SYDVKM, per germline. The CDR3 consists of 18 residues.

The chain joins TRBV6-4 to TRBJ2-3; 14 bases map to TRBD2. Losses at the gene ends were 4 bases for V and 3 bases for J; bases not matched to a gene: 0. From germline, CDR1 is MRHNA and CDR2 SNTAGT. There are 15 residues in the CDR3. CDR3 in DNA: TGTGCCAGCAGTGGGACTAGCGGGAGGACAGATACGCAGTATTTT. Protein: CASSGTSGRTDTQYF.

A remark on this clone: The sample has other DNA sequences that encode this CDR3 too. The V and J genes are TRBV19 and TRBJ2-3; D unresolved. Trimming stripped 3 bases from V and 2 bases from J, with 0 bases between. Germline V gene data show CDR1 as LNHDA and CDR2 as SQIVND (reference sequence). The CDR3 is 11 amino acids. CDR3 sequence: CASSITDTQYF. The CDR3 bases are TGTGCCAGTAGTATCACAGATACGCAGTATTTT.

The V gene is TRBV7-9, the J gene TRBJ1-4; the D gene is possibly TRBD1 (5 bases). The germline V and J ends were trimmed by 5 bases and 3 bases, with 16 bases remaining between them. CDR1 is SEHNR and CDR2 is FQNEAQ in the germline V gene (reference sequence). This CDR3 region has 16 residues. The CDR3 region is CASSNWDFSANEKLFF. The CDR3 nucleotides are TGTGCCAGCAGCAATTGGGACTTTTCGGCTAATGAAAAACTGTTTTTT.

CDR3 region: CAISRLAVHESYNEQFF. In DNA, the CDR3 is TGTGCCATCAGCCGACTAGCGGTCCATGAATCTTACAATGAGCAGTTCTTC. The chain uses TRBV10-3 and TRBJ2-1; the match to TRBD2 covers 9 bases. Losses at the gene ends were 6 bases for V and 4 bases for J; bases not matched to a gene: 13. This CDR3 spans 17 amino acids. Germline CDR1 and CDR2: ENHRY and SYGVKD.

This clone showed up just once. CDR3 coding DNA: TGCGCCAGCAGCCGGACGGAGGTTGCCTTGGGGGAGCAGTTCTTC. Its protein product is CASSRTEVALGEQFF. V gene TRBV4-1 combines with J gene TRBJ2-1; perhaps TRBD2 as D (5 bases). The CDR3 consists of 15 residues. V was pared by 4 bases and J by 10 bases, with 20 bases between. Germline assignment: CDR1 MGHRA and CDR2 YSYEKL.

V is TRBV10-1 and J is TRBJ2-5; 9 bases line up with TRBD2. Trimming cost V 3 bases and J 5 bases; bases outside gene matches: 7. This CDR3 has 15 residues. Germline lookup yields CDR1 WNHNN and CDR2 SYGVQD (reference sequence). The CDR3 DNA is TGCGCCAGCAGTGATAGTGCTAGCGGGGCGGAGACCCAGTACTTC. Its protein is CASSDSASGAETQYF.

The chain employs TRBV6-5 and TRBJ2-7; 8 positions agree with TRBD2. The CDR3 contains 15 residues. Trimming cost V 3 bases and J 4 bases; bases outside gene matches: 8. Per the germline V gene, CDR1 is MNHEY and CDR2 is SVGAGI. The CDR3 DNA is TGTGCCAGCAGTTATACCGGGACTAGATCTTACGAGCAGTACTTC. It is translated as CASSYTGTRSYEQYF.

The chain joins TRBV19 to TRBJ1-4; D remains ambiguous. Germline CDR1 reads LNHDA; CDR2 reads SQIVND (reference sequence). The CDR3 runs 14 residues. Trimming shortened V by 6 bases and J by 8 bases, and 16 bases separated the two germline ends. The CDR3 coding sequence is TGTGCCAGTAGCGCGGACTGGACGGCGGAAAAACTGTTTTTT. Translated: CASSADWTAEKLFF.

On this clone: The same CDR3 arises from other DNA sequences in this sample as well. The genes are TRBV20-1 and TRBJ2-1; D unclear. The CDR3 contains 11 residues. Germline V gene lookup returns CDR1 DFQATT and CDR2 SNEGSKA (reference sequence). V was shortened by 3 bases and J by 7 bases, with 7 bases between the two germline ends. CDR3 amino acids: CSASGENEQFF. CDR3 DNA: TGCAGTGCTAGTGGAGAAAATGAGCAGTTCTTC.

The chain combines TRBV4-1 with TRBJ2-6; TRBD1 agrees at 7 bases. The CDR3 runs to 16 residues. The V gene's germline CDR1 is MGHRA and CDR2 YSYEKL. V lost 3 bases and J lost 4; bases outside the gene matches: 6. The CDR3 DNA reads TGCGCCAGCAGCCAGGAACAGGGGTACGGGGCCAACGTCCTGACTTTC. Translated: CASSQEQGYGANVLTF.

The chain couples TRBV11-2 to TRBJ1-2; D unresolved. Germline V CDR1 and CDR2: SGHAT, FQNNGV. This CDR3 comprises 15 residues. V lost 2 bases, J lost 4 bases, and 14 bases lay in between. For the CDR3, the DNA is TGTGCCAGCAGCTTATCTGGGCAGACCTCCTATGGCTACACCTTC. It codes for CASSLSGQTSYGYTF.

The gene calls are TRBV19 and TRBJ2-1; perhaps D is TRBD1 or TRBD2 (6 bases each). V lost 3 bases, J lost 6 bases, and 12 bases lay in between. Per germline, CDR1 LNHDA and CDR2 SQIVND (reference sequence). The CDR3 runs to 14 residues. The CDR3 is CASSILSGANEQFF. The CDR3 bases are TGTGCCAGTAGTATTTTGTCGGGGGCCAATGAGCAGTTCTTC.

The chain links TRBV27 to TRBJ2-2, with D maybe TRBD2 (6 bases). Germline V lookup: CDR1 MNHEY, CDR2 SMNVEV (reference sequence). Trimming removed 5 bases from V and 5 bases from J, with 15 bases in between. This CDR3 is 15 amino acids long. The CDR3, as DNA: TGTGCCAGCAGTCCGGGGGTATTAGGGACCGGGGAGCTGTTTTTT. It codes for CASSPGVLGTGELFF.

This clone has only one observation. The rearrangement links TRBV30 to TRBJ1-5; D unclear. The germline V gene encodes CDR1 GTSNPN and CDR2 SVGIG (reference sequence). The CDR3 is 12 amino acids. V was pared by 2 bases and J by 7 bases, with 9 bases between. CDR3 coding DNA: TGTGCCTGGAGTCCCGGGGTCCAGCCCCAGCATTTT. It specifies CAWSPGVQPQHF.

This clone showed up just a few times. The chain joins TRBV21-1 to TRBJ2-7. TRBV21-1 is shown as a pseudogene. This CDR3 is 13 amino acids long. CDR3 sequence: CASSKGDGYEQYV. The CDR3 DNA is TGTGCCAGCAGCAAAGGGGACGGGTACGAGCAGTACGTC.

This chain uses TRBV29-1 with TRBJ2-5, with 7 bases identical to TRBD2. The CDR3 spans 13 residues. V dropped 7 bases and J dropped 4; count of bases not matched to a gene: 9. Germline V gene lookup returns CDR1 SQVTM and CDR2 ANQGSEA. CDR3 protein: CSAGTTVGETQYF. CDR3 coding DNA: TGCAGCGCAGGGACTACGGTTGGAGAGACCCAGTACTTC.

The rearrangement uses TRBV7-3 and TRBJ2-3; D might be TRBD1 (5 bases). Trimming took 2 bases from V and 2 from J, leaving 8 bases between them. Germline V gives CDR1 SGHTA, CDR2 FQGTGA. The CDR3 consists of 14 residues. The DNA for the CDR3 is TGTGCCAGCAGCTTAGACAGATACACAGATACGCAGTATTTT. It encodes CASSLDRYTDTQYF.

The V and J genes are TRBV5-6 and TRBJ2-2; TRBD2 matches at 10 bases. Unmatched junction bases numbered 10, after V lost 5 bases and J lost 3 bases. Germline V gene lookup returns CDR1 SGHDT and CDR2 YYEEEE. The CDR3 has 17 residues. DNA of the CDR3: TGTGCCAGCAGACTGGATGGGCTAGCGGGGGACACCGGGGAGCTGTTTTTT. Protein sequence: CASRLDGLAGDTGELFF.

This chain's CDR3 is CASRRSGLGQETQYF. Written as DNA, the CDR3 is TGTGCCAGCCGGAGATCCGGCTTAGGGCAAGAGACCCAGTACTTC. V is TRBV27 and J is TRBJ2-5, with no clear D. The CDR3 sequence is 15 residues long. The germline CDR1 and CDR2 sequences are MNHEY and SMNVEV (reference sequence). Trimming shortened V by 8 bases and J by 2 bases, and 18 bases separated the two germline ends.

The CDR3 sequence: CASSPLLAGESYEQYV. The CDR3 nucleotides are TGTGCCAGCAGTCCTCTACTAGCGGGAGAATCCTACGAGCAGTACGTC. The chain employs TRBV11-2 and TRBJ2-7, with TRBD2 matching over 11 bases. This CDR3 is 16 amino acids long. The V segment lost 6 bases and the J segment 1 base; nucleotides outside the gene matches: 8. Germline CDR1 and CDR2: SGHAT and FQNNGV.

The chain recombines TRBV18 with TRBJ2-1; TRBD2 aligns across 7 bases. The CDR3 loop spans 15 amino acids. Trimming cost V 6 bases and J 0 bases; bases outside gene matches: 5. Germline V lookup: CDR1 KGHSH, CDR2 LQKENI. CDR3 sequence: CASSSGTNSYNEQFF. In nucleotides, the CDR3 is TGTGCCAGCTCCTCCGGGACTAACTCCTACAATGAGCAGTTCTTC.

V and J are TRBV28 and TRBJ1-5; 8 bases fit TRBD1. The CDR3 sequence is 19 residues long. The trim removed 3 bases at V and 2 bases at J, leaving 15 bases unmatched. Germline CDR1 reads MDHEN; CDR2 reads SYDVKM. In nucleotides, the CDR3 is TGTGCCAGCAGTTTGGGAAAAGGACAGGGAGTCGGTGGCAATCAGCCCCAGCATTTT. It is translated as CASSLGKGQGVGGNQPQHF.

The chain employs TRBV19 and TRBJ2-7; D is uncertain. Germline assignment: CDR1 LNHDA and CDR2 SQIVND (reference sequence). The CDR3 runs 14 residues. Trimming left V 3 bases short and J 0 bases short, with 9 bases between. DNA for the CDR3: TGTGCCAGTAGTATTGACGGAAACTCCTACGAGCAGTACGTC. It specifies CASSIDGNSYEQYV.

The J gene is TRBJ1-1, the V gene TRBV28; D not certain. V was trimmed by 6 bases and J by 0 bases, leaving 11 bases between them. Germline CDR1 is MDHEN and CDR2 is SYDVKM. This CDR3 is 14 amino acids long. The DNA of the CDR3 is TGTGCCAGCAGGCCTTCGACCGTGAACACTGAAGCTTTCTTT. Its translation: CASRPSTVNTEAFF.

This chain joins TRBV6-1 and TRBJ2-3; TRBD2 might be the D (5 bases). Trimming took off 7 bases at V and 6 bases at J, with 14 bases between the two ends. The CDR3 length is 13 residues. Germline V gene sequence: CDR1 MNHNS, CDR2 SASEGT. The CDR3 loop is CASNAAGGDTQYF. The CDR3 bases are TGTGCCAGCAACGCGGCGGGTGGGGATACGCAGTATTTT.

This clone was observed once. V gene TRBV6-5 combines with J gene TRBJ1-1; 9 bases agree with TRBD1. Germline V lookup: CDR1 MNHEY, CDR2 SVGAGI. V dropped 5 bases and J dropped 2; count of bases not matched to a gene: 3. The CDR3 is 14 amino acids. This CDR3 reads CASSGDRANTEAFF. CDR3 nucleotide sequence: TGTGCCAGCAGTGGGGACAGGGCCAACACTGAAGCTTTCTTT.